The sequence of this T cell receptor beta chain was determined in a study of monozygotic twins with inflammatory bowel disease. TCRdb reprocessed the 5' RACE reads and stores each CDR3 protein as one record, lacking DNA. This sample's clone table lists some 400,000 distinct CDR3 sequences. The CDR3 extends over 14 amino acids. Germline V CDR1 and CDR2: DFQATT, SNEGSKA (reference sequence). Donors each contributed one blood sample measuring 2 to 2.5 ml. The sample comprised blood. V gene TRBV20-1 combines with J gene TRBJ1-2; TCRdb calls TRBD1, which cannot be checked without DNA. The clonotype originates from a human donor with ulcerative colitis or Crohn's disease, or a healthy co-twin of an affected twin (not recorded which). CDR3 region: CSAGQGLSNYGYTF.